These 9 T cell receptor beta chains originate from one sample sequenced in a study of siplizumab effects on memory and regulatory T cells (dated by TCRdb to between 2019 and 2020). Library preparation was by the immunoSEQ multiplex PCR assay. The source is immuneACCESS, and TCRdb retained only in-frame sequences with V and J called. Part of the clones is not carried over; for the studies checked, unresolved V genes explain less than half of this, and the remainder is unexplained. The sample contains some 97,000 clones, 85% to 95% of them found a single time. Roughly 1.3% of the sample is held by the ten biggest clonotypes. Input material: non-Treg CD4+ T cells sorted from blood. The cell subset or site label, as the study defines it: FACS-sorted unstimulated CD4+ non-regulatory T cells. These receptors came from a human donor in good health.

This rearrangement joins TRBV29-1 to TRBJ2-5; 8 nucleotides line up with TRBD1. The junction had 8 bases not matched to a gene; V was cut back by 6 bases and J by 5 bases. There are 13 residues in the CDR3. Germline V gives CDR1 SQVTM, CDR2 ANQGSEA. The CDR3 region has the DNA TGCAGCGTCGCCAAGACAGGGGACGAGACCCAGTACTTC. It is translated as CSVAKTGDETQYF. The variable domain in full, completed from reference TRBV29-1 and TRBJ2-5, reads SAVISQKPSRDICQRGTSLTIQCQVDSQVTMMFWYRQQPGQSLTLIATANQGSEATYESGFVIDKFPISRPNLTFSTLTVSNMSPEDSSIYLCSVAKTGDETQYFGPGTRLLVL.

The genes are TRBV27 and TRBJ2-5; no clear D. The CDR3 consists of 13 residues. CDR1 MNHEY and CDR2 SMNVEV come from the germline V gene (reference sequence). V was shortened by 1 base and J by 3 bases, with 6 bases between the two germline ends. The CDR3 DNA follows: TGTGCCAGCAGTTTATACGGCAAAGAGACCCAGTACTTC. It yields the protein CASSLYGKETQYF.

The V call is TRBV30, the J call TRBJ2-7, with unresolved D. CDR3 length: 13 amino acids. CDR1 is GTSNPN, CDR2 SVGIG, per germline (reference sequence). Trimming cost V 1 base and J 6 bases, with 13 bases left between them. CDR3 sequence: CAWSAGLGGEQYF. DNA of the CDR3: TGTGCCTGGAGTGCAGGTCTCGGTGGCGAGCAGTACTTC.

This clone was seen a single time. The chain employs TRBV11-1 and TRBJ2-7; D is uncertain. Trimming took 5 bases from V and 2 from J, leaving 13 bases between them. Germline assignment: CDR1 SGHAT and CDR2 FQDESV (reference sequence). The CDR3 loop spans 14 amino acids. CDR3 loop: CASSALRITYEQYF. The CDR3 region has the DNA TGTGCCAGCAGCGCTTTGCGGATAACCTACGAGCAGTACTTC.

The chain is built from TRBV19 and TRBJ2-2, with D perhaps TRBD1 (9 bases). Germline-derived CDR1 and CDR2 are LNHDA and SQIVND (reference sequence). V was cut by 7 bases and J by 7 bases, with 37 bases left in between. The CDR3 length is 21 residues. CDR3 protein: CASTLLPGTGPAGVRGGELFF. CDR3 bases: TGTGCCAGTACCCTCCTACCCGGGACAGGGCCAGCGGGAGTGCGGGGCGGGGAGCTGTTTTTT.

The chain employs TRBV6-6 and TRBJ2-5; D may be TRBD1 or TRBD2 (5 bases each). Germline assignment: CDR1 MNHNY and CDR2 SVGAGI (reference sequence). V was trimmed by 2 bases and J by 3 bases, leaving 16 bases between them. The CDR3 spans 16 residues. CDR3 sequence: CASSYPPGTLKETQYF. The CDR3 coding sequence is TGTGCCAGCAGTTACCCCCCGGGGACGTTGAAAGAGACCCAGTACTTC.

The chain is built from TRBV29-1 and TRBJ1-5, with 7 bases aligning to TRBD1. The CDR3 spans 13 residues. Germline V gene data show CDR1 as SQVTM and CDR2 as ANQGSEA. V shed 7 bases and J 4 bases; nucleotides not matched to a gene: 7. The CDR3 loop is CSARTGQNQPQHF. In DNA form, the CDR3 reads TGCAGCGCCAGGACAGGCCAAAATCAGCCCCAGCATTTT.

The rearrangement links TRBV11-3 to TRBJ2-7; 11 nucleotides align to TRBD1. CDR1 and CDR2 from the germline V gene are SGHNT and YENEEA. Trimming at V came to 5 bases and at J to 5 bases, leaving 8 bases not matched to a gene. This CDR3 is built from 15 residues. CDR3 sequence: CASSLGQGARNEQYF. In DNA form, the CDR3 reads TGTGCCAGCAGCCTCGGACAGGGGGCGCGAAACGAGCAGTACTTC. Variable domain in full (rest from reference TRBV11-3 and TRBJ2-7): EAGVVQSPRYKIIEKKQPVAFWCNPISGHNTLYWYLQNLGQGPELLIRYENEEAVDDSQLPKDRFSAERLKGVDSTLKIQPAELGDSAVYLCASSLGQGARNEQYFGPGTRLTVT.

In its sample, this clone was seen once. The CDR3: CASRDGRETQYF. The CDR3 DNA reads as TGTGCCAGTAGAGACGGTAGAGAGACCCAGTACTTC. This chain joins TRBV19 and TRBJ2-5; D unclear. The CDR3 runs 12 residues. Trimming took 6 bases from V and 4 from J, leaving 9 bases between them. From germline, CDR1 is LNHDA and CDR2 SQIVND (reference sequence).